Listed below are T cell receptor beta chains from one sample, sequenced in a study of T cell repertoires in cytomegalovirus infection. MiXCR, run by TCRdb on the reads, gives a single entry per CDR3 protein. The data hold 45,000 to 65,000 distinct CDR3 sequences, with about 20% observed a single time. Their cognate antigens are unknown. The sample was CD8+ T cells from cultured PBMCs, taken from culture after CMV antigen stimulation. All receptors derive from a human donor in good health (CMV status not recorded). Some clones in this sample may be carry-over from other donors' samples. Each CDR3 is given with its conserved first and last residue. Each record gives: J gene, V gene, clone size, D gene, CDR3 protein, CDR3 DNA. The D gene is left open where the match is weak. A clone size is listed for some rows: how often the clone was seen (once, few, many), or a class if it is expanded.

TRBJ1-6,TRBV2,few,-,CASNSALNSPLHF,TGTGCCAGCAATTCGGCCTTGAATTCACCCCTCCACTTT
TRBJ1-4,TRBV11-2,-,TRBD1,CASSSRDSATNEKLFF,TGTGCCAGCAGCAGTCGGGACAGCGCAACTAATGAAAAACTGTTTTTT
TRBJ2-3,TRBV28,-,-,CASATGDSREDTQYF,TGTGCCAGCGCGACGGGAGACTCCAGGGAAGATACGCAGTATTTT
TRBJ2-1,TRBV11-2,-,-,CATGIPGDSYNEQFF,TGTGCCACGGGGATCCCGGGGGACTCCTACAATGAGCAGTTCTTC
TRBJ2-1,TRBV4-2,once,TRBD2,CASSQRLAGINEQFF,TGTGCCAGCAGCCAACGTCTAGCGGGGATCAATGAGCAGTTCTTC
TRBJ1-1,TRBV27,few,-,CATRLGSMNTEAFF,TGTGCCACCAGATTAGGGAGCATGAACACTGAAGCTTTCTTT
TRBJ2-7,TRBV7-9,-,TRBD1,CASSTPDRGRTYEQYF,TGTGCCAGCAGCACCCCGGACAGGGGGCGAACCTACGAGCAGTACTTC
TRBJ1-6,TRBV19,-,TRBD1,CASSILRRGTGSNSPLHF,TGTGCCAGTAGTATTCTCCGGAGGGGGACAGGGTCTAATTCACCCCTCCACTTT
TRBJ2-2,TRBV25-1,few,-,CASSEYTGSLTGELFF,TGTGCCAGCAGTGAATACACAGGGTCGTTAACCGGGGAGCTGTTTTTT
TRBJ2-3,TRBV6-1,-,TRBD2,CASRRTRSSGGPRTDTQYF,TGTGCCAGCAGGCGTACCAGGTCTAGCGGGGGCCCTCGCACAGATACGCAGTATTTT
TRBJ1-5,TRBV4-1,-,-,CASSHSVSNQPQHF,TGCGCCAGCAGCCATTCCGTTAGCAATCAGCCCCAGCATTTT
TRBJ2-7,TRBV12-3/TRBV12-4,-,-,CASSPGFSYEQYF,TGTGCCAGCAGTCCCGGGTTCAGCTACGAGCAGTACTTC
TRBJ1-1,TRBV4-2,many,-,CASRGGVGTEAFF,TGTGCCAGCAGGGGGGGGGTGGGCACTGAAGCTTTCTTT
TRBJ2-7,TRBV4-1,-,TRBD1,CASSQDPDRGYEQYF,TGCGCCAGCAGCCAAGATCCCGACAGGGGTTACGAGCAGTACTTC
TRBJ1-5,TRBV2,once,-,CASSVQINQPQHF,TGTGCCAGCAGTGTACAGATCAATCAGCCCCAGCATTTT
TRBJ1-1,TRBV12-3/TRBV12-4,-,TRBD1,CASSFGTAAEAFF,TGTGCCAGCAGCTTCGGGACAGCGGCTGAAGCTTTCTTT
TRBJ1-1,TRBV6-2/TRBV6-3,-,TRBD1,CASSYLDRDIYRGNTEAFF,TGTGCCAGCAGTTACCTAGACAGGGACATCTACCGCGGAAACACTGAAGCTTTCTTT
TRBJ2-3,TRBV4-3,-,TRBD2,CASSQDGLAGGFRTDTQYF,TGCGCCAGCAGCCAAGACGGACTAGCGGGGGGTTTCCGCACAGATACGCAGTATTTT
TRBJ1-4,TRBV7-8,-,-,CASSLRGANEKLFF,TGTGCCAGCAGCTTAAGGGGAGCTAATGAAAAACTGTTTTTT
TRBJ1-1,TRBV4-1,few,-,CASSPPGTANTEAFF,TGCGCCAGCAGCCCCCCAGGGACCGCGAACACTGAAGCTTTCTTT
TRBJ1-2,TRBV5-4,-,TRBD1,CASSLTGVVGYTF,TGTGCCAGCAGCTTAACAGGGGTGGTGGGCTACACCTTC
TRBJ2-5,TRBV4-1,-,-,CASSLIWTIQETQYF,TGCGCCAGCAGCCTAATATGGACTATCCAAGAGACCCAGTACTTC
TRBJ1-2,TRBV12-3/TRBV12-4,few,-,CASSLAGQGLSGYTF,TGTGCCAGCAGTTTAGCTGGTCAGGGGCTCAGCGGCTACACCTTC
TRBJ1-1,TRBV2,-,-,CASAGVRSNTEAFF,TGTGCCAGTGCGGGAGTGAGATCGAACACTGAAGCTTTCTTT
TRBJ1-1,TRBV5-5,-,TRBD1,CASSFRDRGRAEAFF,TGTGCCAGCAGCTTCCGGGACAGGGGGCGTGCTGAAGCTTTCTTT
TRBJ2-1,TRBV6-2/TRBV6-3,few,TRBD2,CASSYGLAGGDEQFF,TGTGCCAGCAGTTACGGTCTAGCGGGGGGGGATGAGCAGTTCTTC
TRBJ1-1,TRBV7-9,-,TRBD1,CASSQWTGGNTEAFF,TGTGCCAGCAGCCAATGGACAGGGGGCAACACTGAAGCTTTCTTT
TRBJ1-1,TRBV7-2,few,-,CASSLEGYGERAEAFF,TGTGCCAGCAGCTTAGAGGGGTATGGGGAGAGGGCTGAAGCTTTCTTT
TRBJ1-1,TRBV11-2,-,TRBD1,CASSTIRQGLKAFF,TGTGCCAGCAGCACCATCCGACAGGGTTTAAAAGCTTTCTTT